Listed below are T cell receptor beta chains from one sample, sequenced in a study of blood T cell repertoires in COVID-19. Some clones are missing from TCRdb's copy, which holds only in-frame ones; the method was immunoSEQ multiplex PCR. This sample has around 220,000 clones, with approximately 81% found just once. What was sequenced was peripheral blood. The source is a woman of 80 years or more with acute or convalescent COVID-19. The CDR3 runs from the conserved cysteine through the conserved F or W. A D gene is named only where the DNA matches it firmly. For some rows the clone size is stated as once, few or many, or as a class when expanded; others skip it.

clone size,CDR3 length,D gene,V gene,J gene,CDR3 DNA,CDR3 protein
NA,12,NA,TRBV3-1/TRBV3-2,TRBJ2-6,TGTGCCAGCGCAGAAGGGGCCAACGTCCTGACTTTC,CASAEGANVLTF
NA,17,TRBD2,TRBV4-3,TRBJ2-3,TGCGCCAGCAGCCAAGCCCTCGGGACTAGCGGGGATTTAACGCAGTATTTT,CASSQALGTSGDLTQYF
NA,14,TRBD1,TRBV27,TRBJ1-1,TGTGCCAGCAGGGGACAGCTTTTAAACACTGAAGCTTTCTTT,CASRGQLLNTEAFF
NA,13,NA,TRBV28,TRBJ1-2,TGTGCCAGCACCCTCGGGATCAAGTATGGCTACACCTTC,CASTLGIKYGYTF
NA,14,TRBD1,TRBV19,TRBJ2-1,TGTGCCAGTAGTGGACGCCGGGACAGCAATGAGCAGTTCTTC,CASSGRRDSNEQFF
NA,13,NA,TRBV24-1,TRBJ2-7,TGTGCCACCAGTGATTGGAGGGGAGCCGAGCAGTACTTC,CATSDWRGAEQYF
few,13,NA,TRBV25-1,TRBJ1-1,TGTGCCAGCAGTCTGGATACAGGGACTGAAGCTTTCTTT,CASSLDTGTEAFF
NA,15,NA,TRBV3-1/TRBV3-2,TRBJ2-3,TGTGCCAGCAGCCAAGAAGTTAGCACCCCCGATACGCAGTATTTT,CASSQEVSTPDTQYF
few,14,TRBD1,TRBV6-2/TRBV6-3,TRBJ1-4,TGTGCCAGCAGTTACTCCGGGACAGGGGGAAAACTGTTTTTT,CASSYSGTGGKLFF
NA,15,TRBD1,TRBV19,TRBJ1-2,TGTGCCAGTAGTCCAGGGCCAGGGGGCGCGTATGGCTACACCTTC,CASSPGPGGAYGYTF
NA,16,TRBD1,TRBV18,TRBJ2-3,TGTGCCAGCTCACCCGGAGGGACAGGGAGCACAGATACGCAGTATTTT,CASSPGGTGSTDTQYF
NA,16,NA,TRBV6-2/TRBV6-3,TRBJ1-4,TGTGCCAGCAGTGGACAAGGGGCGAACACTAATGAAAAACTGTTTTTT,CASSGQGANTNEKLFF
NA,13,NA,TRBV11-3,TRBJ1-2,TGTGCCAGCAGCCCAAGCCCTAACTATGGCTACACCTTC,CASSPSPNYGYTF
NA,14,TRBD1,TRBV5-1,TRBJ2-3,TGCGCCAGCACCCGACAGGGGGCGGAAGATACGCAGTATTTT,CASTRQGAEDTQYF
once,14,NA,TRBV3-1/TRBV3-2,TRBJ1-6,TGTGCCAGCAGCCAAGAAATAACAGGCTCACCCCTCCACTTT,CASSQEITGSPLHF
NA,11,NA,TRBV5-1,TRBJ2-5,TGCGCCAGCAGCACACAAGAGACCCAGTACTTC,CASSTQETQYF
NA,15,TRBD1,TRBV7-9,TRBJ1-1,TGTGCCAGCAGCTTAGTGGGACAGTTGAACACTGAAGCTTTCTTT,CASSLVGQLNTEAFF
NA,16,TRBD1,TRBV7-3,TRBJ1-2,TGTGCCAGCAGCTTAAATCCCCGCAGGGGGGACTATGGCTACACCTTC,CASSLNPRRGDYGYTF
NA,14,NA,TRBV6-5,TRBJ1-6,TGTGCCAGCAGTTACAGGGCAGGGGATTCACCCCTCCACTTT,CASSYRAGDSPLHF
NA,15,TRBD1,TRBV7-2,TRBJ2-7,TGTGCCAGCAGCCCGATGATGACAGGGTTCTACGAGCAGTACTTC,CASSPMMTGFYEQYF